Shown below are 7 T cell receptor beta chains from a single sample sequenced in a study of glioma-infiltrating T cells after dendritic cell vaccination (dated by TCRdb to the mid-2010s). Libraries were prepared through the immunoSEQ multiplex PCR assay. TCRdb re-hosts the immuneACCESS table, in-frame sequences only. Its copies lack some clones; in the studies checked, an unresolved V gene accounts for under half of them, and the cause for the rest is not known. The sample table lists tens of thousands of clones, 85% to 95% of them with a count of one. The ten largest clonotypes hold less than 2.5% of the sample. The specimen comprised blood, sampled before dendritic cell vaccination. The source of these receptors is a human donor with glioblastoma.

This clone was found once. The chain carries TRBV7-7 and TRBJ2-5, with 8 positions matching TRBD2. V lost 1 base to trimming and J lost 4 bases; unmatched junction nucleotides: 5. Germline lookup yields CDR1 SSHAT and CDR2 FNYEAQ (reference sequence). The CDR3 runs to 15 residues. The CDR3 is CASSLGRGGPETQYF. CDR3 nucleotides: TGTGCCAGCAGCTTAGGACGGGGGGGCCCAGAGACCCAGTACTTC.

This chain connects TRBV6-6 to TRBJ2-2, with D perhaps TRBD2 (6 bases). Germline V lookup: CDR1 MNHNY, CDR2 SVGAGI (reference sequence). V was trimmed by 6 bases and J by 4 bases, leaving 18 bases between them. The CDR3 sequence is 16 residues long. The CDR3 DNA sequence: TGTGCCAGCAGCCGAGGAGGCGGGGTGGGCACCGGGGAGCTGTTTTTT. The encoded protein is CASSRGGGVGTGELFF.

The chain is built from TRBV5-6 and TRBJ2-5, with D perhaps TRBD1 (5 bases). The CDR3 runs to 15 residues. V lost 4 bases and J lost 5, with 18 bases in between. Germline V gene data show CDR1 as SGHDT and CDR2 as YYEEEE. CDR3 amino acids: CASSNRKKGLETQYF. The CDR3 DNA sequence: TGTGCCAGCAGCAACCGGAAAAAGGGGCTGGAGACCCAGTACTTC.

This clone was recorded once. The rearrangement links TRBV5-1 to TRBJ1-1; 10 bases are shared with TRBD1. Germline V gene lookup returns CDR1 SGHRS and CDR2 YFSETQ. The trim removed 4 bases at V and 4 bases at J, leaving 4 bases unmatched. The length of the CDR3 is 14 residues. CDR3: CASSGRTGGTEAFF. CDR3 nucleotides: TGCGCCAGCAGCGGAAGGACAGGGGGCACTGAAGCTTTCTTT. The variable domain in full, completed from reference TRBV5-1 and TRBJ1-1, reads KAGVTQTPRYLIKTRGQQVTLSCSPISGHRSVSWYQQTPGQGLQFLFEYFSETQRNKGNFPGRFSGRQFSNSRSEMNVSTLELGDSALYLCASSGRTGGTEAFFGQGTRLTVV.

The J gene is TRBJ2-5, the V gene TRBV5-5, with 10 bases fitting TRBD2. CDR1 and CDR2 (germline): SGHKS, YYEKEE (reference sequence). J gave up 2 bases and V 3 bases, and 7 bases lay outside the gene matches. The CDR3 has 16 residues. In DNA form, the CDR3 reads TGTGCCAGCAGCTCCGGACTAGCGGTGATACAAGAGACCCAGTACTTC. Translating it yields CASSSGLAVIQETQYF. The full variable domain, completed using reference TRBV5-5 and TRBJ2-5, is DAGVTQSPTHLIKTRGQQVTLRCSPISGHKSVSWYQQVLGQGPQFIFQYYEKEERGRGNFPDRFSARQFPNYSSELNVNALLLGDSALYLCASSSGLAVIQETQYFGPGTRLLVL.

The genes are TRBV9 and TRBJ2-1; 7 bases match TRBD2. CDR1 and CDR2 (germline): SGDLS, YYNGEE. The CDR3 extends over 17 amino acids. The V and J ends lost 0 bases and 8 bases, in that order; junction bases with no gene match: 14. CDR3 nucleotide sequence: TGTGCCAGCAGCGTAGGGACTAGATTGGGGGTTCGGGATGAGCAGTTCTTC. Amino acid sequence: CASSVGTRLGVRDEQFF. The entire variable domain, with the rest obtained from reference TRBV9 and TRBJ2-1, is as follows: DSGVTQTPKHLITATGQRVTLRCSPRSGDLSVYWYQQSLDQGLQFLIQYYNGEERAKGNILERFSAQQFPDLHSELNLSSLELGDSALYFCASSVGTRLGVRDEQFFGPGTRLTVL.

A single count supports this clone. At the DNA level, this CDR3 is encoded by other sequences in the same sample as well. This chain links TRBV2 with TRBJ1-1; D call uncertain. The CDR3 sequence is 11 residues long. Germline-derived CDR1 and CDR2 are SNHLY and FYNNEI. Trimming left V 6 bases short and J 3 bases short, with 5 bases between. CDR3: CASSQDTEAFF. For the CDR3, the DNA is TGTGCCAGCAGCCAGGACACTGAAGCTTTCTTT.